Below, 6 T cell receptor beta chains from the same sample are listed, as sequenced in a study of cytomegalovirus exposure and HLA in healthy donors. PCR involved 60 Vbeta and 13 Jbeta primers. The data were produced by immunoSEQ multiplex PCR, yet TCRdb's version contains in-frame clones alone and is incomplete. The sample records 140,000 or so clones, approximately 70% being singletons. The sequencing input was PBMCs. The source is a woman in her 30s in good health and CMV-seronegative.

The V and J genes are TRBV6-4 and TRBJ1-2, with D hard to call. Looked up from germline, CDR1 is MRHNA and CDR2 is SNTAGT. The CDR3 has 15 amino acids. The V and J ends lost 11 bases and 0 bases respectively, with 19 bases between them. The CDR3 protein is CAYRGGGRTNYGYTF. Written as DNA, the CDR3 is TGTGCCTACCGTGGTGGCGGGCGGACTAACTATGGCTACACCTTC.

The DNA for the CDR3 is TGTGCCAGCAGTGATTGGAGGCAGGGGGCCGAAGAGACCCAGTACTTC. Encoded protein: CASSDWRQGAEETQYF. The chain couples TRBV2 to TRBJ2-5, with 8 bases lining up with TRBD1. Germline values: CDR1 SNHLY, CDR2 FYNNEI. V shed 3 bases and J 3 bases; nucleotides not matched to a gene: 9. The CDR3 consists of 16 residues.

The J gene is TRBJ2-3, the V gene TRBV10-3, with 13 bases that match TRBD2. CDR3 length equals 15 residues. Germline V CDR1 and CDR2: ENHRY, SYGVKD. V dropped 2 bases and J dropped 9; count of bases not matched to a gene: 5. CDR3 residues: CAISEGLAGEPTQYF. CDR3 sequence (DNA): TGTGCCATCAGTGAGGGACTAGCGGGGGAGCCGACGCAGTATTTT.

The genes are TRBV19 and TRBJ2-7; D not resolved. The CDR3 is 14 amino acids. Germline CDR1 and CDR2: LNHDA and SQIVND (reference sequence). The V and J ends lost 5 bases and 3 bases respectively, with 14 bases between them. The CDR3, as DNA: TGTGCCAGTAGTGATGGGCCCGAGAACTACGAGCAGTACTTC. Its protein is CASSDGPENYEQYF.

This clone showed up just a few times. The V gene is TRBV10-3, the J gene TRBJ2-3; D remains unclear. The CDR3 runs to 13 residues. V gave up 4 bases and J gave up 3 bases, with 8 bases separating them. Germline CDR1 is ENHRY and CDR2 is SYGVKD. CDR3 DNA sequence: TGTGCCATCAGTGCTATCCCAACAGATACGCAGTATTTT. Amino acid sequence: CAISAIPTDTQYF.

The genes are TRBV6-1 and TRBJ1-1, with 11 bases fitting TRBD1. The germline V gene has CDR1 MNHNS and CDR2 SASEGT. The CDR3 spans 17 residues. V lost 4 bases and J lost 0; bases outside the gene matches: 7. For the CDR3, the DNA is TGTGCCAGCAGTGTTATTGGGACAGGGGGATTGAACACTGAAGCTTTCTTT. Its protein is CASSVIGTGGLNTEAFF.